This T cell receptor beta chain emerged from a study of cytomegalovirus exposure and HLA in healthy donors. Broader study findings: Cytomegalovirus association was listed for roughly 160 TCR beta chains. Researchers reported from a later analysis that most CMV-associated TCR beta chains appeared HLA-restricted. In a later analysis, productive TCRs from donors in an Asian-associated ancestry cluster reportedly carried fewer N-insertions than the cohort mean. Across donors, sequencing depth was assumed by presence/absence analyses to be roughly uniform.

Of note for this clone: Its antigen remains unknown.

PCR amplification relied on 60 Vbeta primers (plus 13 Jbeta primers). Produced via immunoSEQ multiplex PCR; TCRdb's table is partial and in-frame only. The data contain approximately 190,000 clones, roughly 87% of them seen just once; the ten biggest clones take up around 0.99%. The length of the CDR3 is 14 residues. With V trimmed by 1 base and J by 2 bases, 2 bases remained unmatched. The germline CDR1 and CDR2 sequences are LNHNV and YYDKDF (reference sequence). Input material: PBMCs. This chain connects TRBV15 to TRBJ2-7; 7 bases fit TRBD1. The receptor comes from a boy between 2 and 15 years old in good health and CMV-seronegative. CDR3 region: CATSRGGTAYEQYF. In DNA form, the CDR3 reads TGTGCCACCAGCAGAGGTGGGACAGCCTACGAGCAGTACTTC.